Listed below are T cell receptor beta chains from one sample, sequenced in a study of a mutant IDH1 vaccine in newly diagnosed glioma. Antigens of these TCRs are unknown. Using immunoSEQ multiplex PCR, the repertoire was profiled, and TCRdb retains in-frame clones only, with some absent. This table holds tens of thousands of clones, around 83% found once. This material consisted of PBMCs, taken from a glioma patient whose treatment included an IDH1 peptide vaccine. The receptor source for this set is a man aged 25 to 40 with glioma. The CDR3 runs from the conserved cysteine through the conserved F or W.

V	J	CDR3
TRBV5-4	TRBJ1-2	CASSVTTGGGGYTF
TRBV10-3	TRBJ1-1	CAISDRGTTDEAFF
TRBV19	TRBJ1-5	CASSIGSGPRNQPQHF
TRBV19	TRBJ1-1	CASSTLGGSRNTEAFF
TRBV12-5	TRBJ2-1	CASVEGLAGGPWAYNEQFF
TRBV7-5	TRBJ1-2	CVRSLALFQNYRATNYGYTF
TRBV7-9	TRBJ2-1	CASSFPPGFNYNEQFF
TRBV2	TRBJ2-7	CASSEERGLYEQYF
TRBV9	TRBJ2-7	CASSVDTGAYEQYF
TRBV4-1	TRBJ2-1	CASSQVPGGADNEQFF
TRBV2	TRBJ2-2	CASISYRPTNTGELFF
TRBV7-8	TRBJ2-5	CASSRVPRLGETQYF
TRBV12-5	TRBJ1-1	CASGPGNTEAFF
TRBV6-1	TRBJ2-3	CASSEPLAGGQAQYF
TRBV2	TRBJ2-3	CASLPGLAGLSTDTQYF
TRBV6-4	TRBJ2-3	CASSDSAGAPDTQYF
TRBV2	TRBJ1-4	CASRLQGRANEKLFF
TRBV7-9	TRBJ2-5	CASSGNRLETQYF
TRBV7-8	TRBJ2-7	CASSTSGTGRTYEQYF
TRBV28	TRBJ2-7	CASSPPHRSNPVSYEQYF
TRBV4-2	TRBJ2-1	CASSQDNLASGYNEQFF
TRBV19	TRBJ1-5	CASSIIFGGRGSNQPQHF
TRBV19	TRBJ2-3	CASREGGTDTQYF
TRBV5-8	TRBJ2-7	CASSRRGSYEQYF
TRBV16	TRBJ2-1	CASSQSGLIAGKLANEQFF
TRBV16	TRBJ2-1	CASSQLAGVNNEQFF
TRBV5-1	TRBJ1-2	CASSLVTGGSTNYGYTF
TRBV5-1	TRBJ1-4	CASSLLRQGATNEKLFF
TRBV7-9	TRBJ1-2	CASSSLGQNYGYTF
TRBV13	TRBJ2-7	CASSPRTGFGYGYEQYF
TRBV5-4	TRBJ2-3	CASSQDRGRDTQYF
TRBV6-5	TRBJ1-3	CASTTGRPGNTIYF
TRBV6-1	TRBJ1-1	CASSEAPAVNTEAFF
TRBV28	TRBJ2-3	CASSGLGTSTDTQYF
TRBV5-1	TRBJ1-1	CASSLRQGVNTEAFF
TRBV28	TRBJ1-6	CASTTGTGHSPLHF
TRBV10-3	TRBJ2-2	CAISESLRGANTGELFF
TRBV2	TRBJ2-7	CASGFQRSYEQYF
TRBV13	TRBJ1-1	CASSNSLRGWVTEAFF
TRBV10-1	TRBJ1-6	CASSESGYSPLHF
TRBV5-1	TRBJ1-2	CASSLAIGANYGYTF
TRBV19	TRBJ2-4	CASSIGTRGAKNIQYF
TRBV13	TRBJ2-7	CASSFNRGVAYEQYF
TRBV7-8	TRBJ1-6	CASSPGRGPSNSPLHF
TRBV6-1	TRBJ1-1	CASIIPRTEAFF
TRBV7-9	TRBJ1-6	CASSFFSGQERGSPLHF
TRBV18	TRBJ2-3	CASSPRVTSGGTSTDTQYF
TRBV6-5	TRBJ2-3	CASSAGGGAKTQYF
TRBV18	TRBJ2-3	CASSPLSGQADTQYF
TRBV27	TRBJ1-2	CASRTRTGGTNYGYTF